These 20 T cell receptor beta chains were all obtained from the same sample, sequenced in a study of early T cells in non-severe SARS-CoV-2 infection. TCRdb analysed the 5' RACE reads with MiXCR anew, one entry per CDR3 protein. The profile shows approximately 120,000 distinct CDR3 sequences, just under 15% of them singletons. The sequenced sample consisted of whole blood. The source of these receptors is an adult who was a healthcare worker with PCR-confirmed SARS-CoV-2 infection or an uninfected control (not recorded which).

There are a few counts of this clonotype. This chain joins TRBV6-1 and TRBJ1-2; D gene unclear. Germline V gives CDR1 MNHNS, CDR2 SASEGT. There are 13 residues in the CDR3. V lost 1 base, J lost 6 bases, and 9 bases lay in between. Here the CDR3 reads CASSEGSKDGYTF. The CDR3 DNA follows: TGTGCCAGCAGTGAAGGGTCAAAGGATGGCTACACCTTC.

The J gene is TRBJ2-1, the V gene TRBV6-2 or TRBV6-3; TRBD1 is a possible D gene (6 bases). The CDR3 consists of 18 residues. V was pared by 2 bases and J by 7 bases, with 24 bases between. Germline CDR1 reads MNHEY; CDR2 reads SVGEGT. The CDR3 loop reads CASSYPPLPGHMQNEQFF. The CDR3 coding sequence is TGTGCCAGCAGTTACCCCCCCCTACCGGGACACATGCAGAATGAGCAGTTCTTC.

This clonotype has just a few counts. The chain carries TRBV24-1 and TRBJ2-2, with 12 nucleotides matching TRBD1. Germline V CDR1 and CDR2: KGHDR, SFDVKD. CDR3 length equals 17 residues. V shed 4 bases, J shed 7 bases, and the junction held 9 bases outside the gene matches. The CDR3 loop is CATSDLRDRGLGGELFF. Written as DNA, the CDR3 is TGTGCCACCAGTGACCTCCGGGACAGGGGGCTTGGCGGGGAGCTGTTTTTT.

V usage is TRBV20-1 and J usage is TRBJ1-1; D gene unclear. The CDR3 runs 13 residues. Germline CDR1 and CDR2: DFQATT and SNEGSKA (reference sequence). The V gene lost 6 bases and the J gene lost 6 bases, with 17 bases spanning the gap. The CDR3: CSAPGSFGAEAFF. The DNA for the CDR3 is TGCAGTGCCCCGGGATCATTTGGGGCTGAAGCTTTCTTT.

This clonotype was recorded a few times. The rearrangement links TRBV29-1 to TRBJ2-6; D is tentatively TRBD1 or TRBD2 (5 bases each). Germline V gene sequence: CDR1 SQVTM, CDR2 ANQGSEA. V lost 5 bases and J lost 0, with 8 bases in between. The CDR3 runs 14 residues. This CDR3 reads CSVMRGSGANVLTF. CDR3 sequence (DNA): TGCAGCGTTATGAGGGGCTCTGGGGCCAACGTCCTGACTTTC.

This clonotype was counted only a few times. V and J are TRBV6-4 and TRBJ1-5; TRBD1 might be the D (6 bases). This CDR3 comprises 14 residues. The germline V gene encodes CDR1 MRHNA and CDR2 SNTAGT. Trimming left V 3 bases short and J 6 bases short, with 12 bases between. For the CDR3, the DNA is TGTGCCAGCAGTGATATGAGGGGGGTTCAGCCCCAGCATTTT. Its protein is CASSDMRGVQPQHF.

V usage is TRBV24-1 and J usage is TRBJ2-1; TRBD2 might be the D (6 bases). The CDR3 runs 17 residues. Germline CDR1 and CDR2: KGHDR and SFDVKD. Trimming pared 7 bases from V and 7 bases from J, leaving 25 bases between. This CDR3 is CATRGSRAGWVGNEQFF. The CDR3 region has the DNA TGTGCCACCAGGGGATCGCGTGCGGGGTGGGTAGGGAATGAGCAGTTCTTC.

This clonotype was picked up a small number of times. The rearrangement links TRBV20-1 to TRBJ1-5; maybe TRBD1 (6 bases). Germline CDR1 DFQATT, CDR2 SNEGSKA (reference sequence). Deletions cut 6 bases from V and 7 bases from J, with 22 bases between. This CDR3 contains 15 residues. The CDR3 nucleotides read TGCAGTGCAAGGCTGGGGGGCGGTCTGGGGCAGCCCCAGCATTTT. Translation gives CSARLGGGLGQPQHF.

On this clonotype: Because it lacks the conserved phenylalanine or tryptophan at the end, this CDR3 is likely a read error. This chain connects TRBV19 to TRBJ2-1; D may be TRBD2 (7 bases). CDR1 is LNHDA, CDR2 SQIVND, per germline (reference sequence). Trimming left V 3 bases short and J 4 bases short, with 16 bases between. The CDR3 has 16 residues. The CDR3 protein is CASSIRGGGQYNEQFL. The CDR3, as DNA: TGTGCCAGTAGTATTCGGGGCGGGGGCCAATACAATGAGCAGTTCCTC.

This clonotype occurred many times. The V call is TRBV7-2, the J call TRBJ1-5; the D gene is possibly TRBD1 (5 bases). V was pared by 0 bases and J by 7 bases, with 16 bases between. The CDR3 is 16 amino acids. CDR1 SGHTA and CDR2 FQGNSA come from the germline V gene. CDR3 in DNA: TGTGCCAGCAGCTTAGCGTTCTTGGGGGTTTTGCAGCCCCAGCATTTT. Residues: CASSLAFLGVLQPQHF.

The chain couples TRBV9 to TRBJ1-6; 7 bases match TRBD1. CDR1 SGDLS and CDR2 YYNGEE come from the germline V gene. The V and J ends lost 4 bases and 9 bases, in that order; junction bases with no gene match: 10. The CDR3 has 15 amino acids. The CDR3 DNA follows: TGTGCCAGCAGCTTTACAGGGGAGGTCGGTTCACCCCTCCACTTT. Translation gives CASSFTGEVGSPLHF. The entire variable domain, with the rest obtained from reference TRBV9 and TRBJ1-6, is as follows: DSGVTQTPKHLITATGQRVTLRCSPRSGDLSVYWYQQSLDQGLQFLIQYYNGEERAKGNILERFSAQQFPDLHSELNLSSLELGDSALYFCASSFTGEVGSPLHFGNGTRLTVT.

The chain links TRBV7-9 to TRBJ2-3; D gene ambiguous. Between the trimmed V and J ends, which lost 2 bases and 6 bases, there was a span of 9 bases. This CDR3 has 13 residues. Germline loops: CDR1 SEHNR, CDR2 FQNEAQ (reference sequence). CDR3 coding DNA: TGTGCCAGCAGCTTATCTGCGCAGGATACGCAGTATTTT. The encoded protein is CASSLSAQDTQYF. Based on the CDR3 plus reference TRBV7-9 and TRBJ2-3, the full variable domain is DTGVSQNPRHKITKRGQNVTFRCDPISEHNRLYWYRQTLGQGPEFLTYFQNEAQLEKSRLLSDRFSAERPKGSFSTLEIQRTEQGDSAMYLCASSLSAQDTQYFGPGTRLTVL.

CDR3 in amino acids: CAWSGTYEQYF. The CDR3 DNA sequence: TGTGCCTGGAGTGGTACCTACGAGCAGTACTTC. V and J are TRBV30 and TRBJ2-7, with unresolved D. Trimming stripped 1 base from V and 2 bases from J, with 3 bases between. This CDR3 region has 11 residues. CDR1 and CDR2 from the germline V gene are GTSNPN and SVGIG (reference sequence).

Details on this clonotype: One end of the junction fails to match germline, which may point to a read error. V and J are TRBV7-2 and TRBJ1-2; D might be TRBD1 (5 bases). This CDR3 spans 15 amino acids. Germline V lookup: CDR1 SGHTA, CDR2 FQGNSA. The CDR3 protein is CANSPVGVSNYGYTF. DNA of the CDR3: TGTGCCAACAGCCCCGTGGGGGTGTCTAACTATGGCTACACCTTC.

V usage is TRBV20-1 and J usage is TRBJ2-3; 7 bases match TRBD1. This CDR3 has 13 residues. Per germline, CDR1 DFQATT and CDR2 SNEGSKA (reference sequence). The ends lost 6 bases at V and 4 bases at J; junction bases unmatched: 7. The CDR3 DNA reads as TGCAGTGCGGATCACAGGGGACCAGATACGCAGTATTTT. It specifies CSADHRGPDTQYF.

The sample holds a few counts of this clonotype. The chain is built from TRBV27 and TRBJ2-1, with D uncertain. The V gene's germline CDR1 is MNHEY and CDR2 SMNVEV (reference sequence). Trimming stripped 0 bases from V and 0 bases from J, with 15 bases between. The CDR3 spans 18 residues. The CDR3 sequence is CASSLSTVLTPSYNEQFF. Here the CDR3 DNA reads TGTGCCAGCAGTTTATCCACAGTGTTGACCCCCTCCTACAATGAGCAGTTCTTC.

The J gene is TRBJ1-5, the V gene TRBV2; possible D gene TRBD1, 5 bases. CDR3 size: 12 residues. Per germline, CDR1 SNHLY and CDR2 FYNNEI. Between the trimmed V and J ends, which lost 7 bases and 9 bases, there was a span of 13 bases. The CDR3, as DNA: TGTGCCAGCATGGCAGGGCCAGGGCCCCAGCATTTT. Its protein product is CASMAGPGPQHF.

This clonotype was recorded at least ten times. The chain couples TRBV6-5 to TRBJ1-2; TRBD1 matches 9 bases. V was pared by 7 bases and J by 0 bases, with 12 bases of the junction left unmatched. CDR3 length: 17 residues. CDR1 is MNHEY and CDR2 is SVGAGI in the germline V gene. CDR3 sequence: CASTRGAGTGTNYGYTF. CDR3 nucleotide sequence: TGTGCCAGCACCCGGGGGGCCGGGACAGGGACTAACTATGGCTACACCTTC.

This clonotype was counted between two and nine times. This chain uses TRBV11-1 with TRBJ1-1; the match to TRBD1 covers 7 bases. The CDR3 has 13 amino acids. Germline CDR1 SGHAT, CDR2 FQDESV (reference sequence). Losses at the gene ends were 4 bases for V and 1 base for J; bases not matched to a gene: 0. DNA for the CDR3: TGTGCCAGCAGCTACAGGGGGAACACTGAAGCTTTCTTT. Its protein is CASSYRGNTEAFF. Using reference TRBV11-1 and TRBJ1-1 for the parts outside the CDR3, the full variable domain is EAEVAQSPRYKITEKSQAVAFWCDPISGHATLYWYRQILGQGPELLVQFQDESVVDDSQLPKDRFSAERLKGVDSTLKIQPAELGDSAMYLCASSYRGNTEAFFGQGTRLTVV.

The rearrangement links TRBV7-6 to TRBJ2-2; D unclear. Germline assignment: CDR1 SGHVS and CDR2 FNYEAQ. Trimming shortened V by 4 bases and J by 4 bases, and 4 bases separated the two germline ends. This CDR3 comprises 12 residues. The CDR3: CASSYGTGELFF. The CDR3 DNA reads as TGTGCCAGCAGCTATGGCACCGGGGAGCTGTTTTTT.